This T cell receptor beta chain originates from a study of cytomegalovirus exposure and HLA in healthy donors (dated by TCRdb to about 2017). Looking at the study overall: According to an earlier analysis of 587 of the donors, about 190 million T cells yielded roughly 110 million unique TCR beta sequences and 276 Gb of sequence data. Around 320 gigabases of sequencing data and some 85 million unique TCR sequences were included in an early release covering about 600 HLA-typed donors. Among the roughly 380 genotyped donors, roughly 80% belonged to the genetic ancestry cluster associated with self-reported Caucasian donors. The study was designed to test whether signatures of past pathogen exposure could be identified by cataloging public T cell receptors. The study used immunosequencing to profile the T cell repertoires of 666 subjects and linked those repertoires to cytomegalovirus serostatus. In addition to the first cohort of around 670 subjects, a separate validation cohort of over 90 different subjects was used. The study combined high-throughput TCR immunosequencing, statistical association of individual TCRs with disease status, and machine learning to predict cytomegalovirus infection status. In a later analysis, previously published TCR beta repertoires from several hundred donors were re-analyzed and high-resolution HLA genotyping was added so that TCR occurrence patterns could be studied. In the later analysis, no new phenotypic data were used to find candidate immune exposures; instead, reliance was placed on TCR beta sequences and their occurrence across donors. To decide whether each TCR beta V gene segment behaved as functional or pseudogenic, an earlier analysis of some 580 of the donors relied on high-throughput TCR beta sequencing. Donor age, sex, ethnicity and CMV serostatus were collected together with the repertoire data. In a later genetic analysis, genome-wide SNP genotypes for about three fifths of the roughly 670 donors were used, and that subset was treated as a discovery cohort. Every repertoire in the discovery cohort had been generated on one and the same sequencing platform. HLA typing covered class I and class II loci at four-digit resolution. Typing coverage differed by locus: A, B, C, DRB1 and DQB1 were typed in roughly 620-640 donors, DQA1 in 522, DPA1 in some 600, and DPB1 in just under 480. About five DR-DQ haplotypes were treated as single units for association and clustering because of strong linkage in the cohort. Across about 370 genotyped donors of the cohort, an average of roughly 250,000 unique TCR beta nucleotide sequences per donor were sequenced, and roughly 18% of those sequences were non-productive. Overall study results and their limits: According to a later genetic analysis, donors in an Asian-associated ancestry cluster had fewer N-insertions in productive TCRs than the roughly 700-donor mean. Because the 87-base-pair reads could not distinguish some IMGT-functional V segments, including TRBV6-2 and TRBV6-3, those segments were excluded. According to a later analysis, most CMV-associated TCR beta chains appeared to be HLA-restricted, and the HLA associations seemed to be driven largely by CMV exposure. Cytomegalovirus status was reported to be diagnosed by the classifier with high specificity and sensitivity in both the original and validation cohorts. HLA typing was unavailable for some donors at each locus, so association tests used only the typed subset. An association between a missense DCLRE1C variant and V-gene and J-gene trimming of TCR beta chains was found in a later genetic analysis and replicated in an independent cohort. Linkage disequilibrium might explain the correlated functional status among segregating V segments, but an unknown experimental factor could not be excluded. In an earlier analysis of a few hundred of the donors, most TCR beta V segments were observed in productive rearrangements about 90% or about 30% of the time, broadly matching IMGT annotations. The cohort was sequenced for TCR beta chains only, and without alpha or paired-chain data the features that could be detected were limited. A later analysis found that HLA-associated TCR beta chains were more clonally expanded and had lower generation probabilities than equally common non-associated chains. A few of the identified cytomegalovirus-associated TCR beta chains were confirmed in vitro to be specific for cytomegalovirus antigens. Most TCR sequences were observed very rarely across donors, whereas some public TCRs were present in many individuals. Specific HLA alleles were associated with around 18,000 TCR beta sequences at a false discovery rate of 0.05 in a later analysis. The earlier analysis of nearly 600 of the donors excluded fewer than 20 rarely observed V segments, including chromosome 9 orphons, because counts were too low. According to a later analysis, parvovirus B19, influenza, CMV and Epstein-Barr virus appeared linked to several top co-occurrence clusters. The study gave a list of 150 to 200 TCR beta chains associated with cytomegalovirus. According to a later analysis, TCR association rates differed among HLA loci, with DRB1 alleles showing the most associated TCRs and HLA-C alleles showing the fewest. Sequencing depth was assumed to be roughly uniform across donors in the presence/absence analyses, though that assumption may not hold. A further reported finding was that TCR beta sequences accurately predicted the HLA-A and HLA-B alleles for most subjects in the first cohort. A cluster of highly shared sequence variants was judged likely to be a technical artifact of the sequencing pipeline. According to the authors, the approach could potentially be generalized to other disease states and immunological phenotypes. When HLA alleles, especially DR and DQ, strongly co-occurred, attributing TCR associations to individual alleles was difficult. For the cohort, immune exposure information was limited to CMV serostatus.

Points on this clone: There is no known antigen for this receptor. No clone much larger than this one lies a single base away; base qualities are absent.

The cohort consisted of 600 to 750 healthy bone marrow donors. All cohort members were sampled while nominally healthy, although unrecorded immune exposures were likely present. The donor tested CMV seropositive and was one of the 289 seropositive cohort members. Every donor gave a peripheral blood sample, and the peripheral blood mononuclear cells from that sample were used for TCR beta sequencing. Genomic DNA extraction from the blood cell samples was performed with the Qiagen DNeasy Blood Extraction Kit. The library was generated by the immunoSEQ multiplex PCR assay. A mixture of 60 forward primers for TCR Vbeta segments and 13 reverse primers for TCR Jbeta segments was used in the multiplex PCR. A multiplex PCR assay on genomic DNA amplified the CDR3 region of rearranged TCR beta genes. The Illumina HiSeq System was used to sequence the amplified TCR beta libraries as 87-base-pair reads. The published analysis was carried out like this. A later analysis counted tens of millions of unique TCR beta chains across the 650 to 800 repertoires, and about 10 million of these chains were shared by at least two donors. Raw reads were error-corrected and collapsed into unique sequences by a nearest-neighbor algorithm in which closely related sequences were merged to remove PCR and sequencing errors. Alignment of CDR3 sequences to IMGT reference sequences was used to assign V, D and J gene segments. For a sequence to be retained, at least a six-nucleotide match to both a V gene segment and a J gene segment was required. A rearrangement counted as productive if the CDR3 had no stop codons and remained in frame with V and J, and every other rearrangement counted as non-productive. CDR3 was defined according to IMGT convention as the region running from the second conserved V-encoded cysteine to the conserved J-encoded phenylalanine. In an earlier analysis of some 550 of the donors, sequences lacking an unambiguous match to a single V gene segment were excluded. In an earlier analysis of roughly 500 of the donors, V segments were called functional above 56.7% productive rearrangements and were called segregating when the between-donor standard deviation exceeded 5%. To diagnose cytomegalovirus status from the catalog of TCR beta chain sequences, a statistical classification framework was built. V and J gene assignment, in a later analysis, came from comparing TCR nucleotide sequences with IMGT/GENE-DB human TR gene sequences. In a later analysis, CDR3 sequences and most-parsimonious VDJ recombination scenarios were assigned using the TCRdist pipeline. In a later analysis, each TCR beta chain was defined by its CDR3 amino acid sequence together with its V-gene family, and reads without a unique V-gene family were excluded. To address suspected cross-contamination and a sequencing artifact, a later analysis removed around 600 highly shared, low-generation-probability nucleotide sequences. In a later analysis, a clonal expansion index was calculated for each public chain from normalized within-repertoire ranks of inferred template counts. Generation probabilities in a later analysis came from a VDJ recombination model fitted to out-of-frame rearrangements, and those results were checked against IGoR. Hypergeometric tests were used in a later analysis to score TCR-TCR, TCR-HLA and TCR-CMV co-occurrence, with a repertoire-size bias correction applied to the TCR pairs. In a later analysis, false discovery rates were estimated by permuting HLA or CMV assignments 20 times. In a later analysis, co-occurring TCRs were grouped using DBSCAN, and TCRdist sequence similarity was added for clustering within HLA-allele-positive subsets. For co-occurrence clustering, repertoires with fewer than 30,000 or more than 120,000 public chains were excluded, along with five repertoires with anomalous nucleotide sharing. TCRdb re-hosts the immuneACCESS table, in-frame sequences only. Its copies lack some clones; in the studies checked, an unresolved V gene accounts for under half of them, and the cause for the rest is not known. V, J and clone size reflect that table, while D and trimming were determined from the DNA. The sample table records about 100,000 clones; over 65% of these occur just once. The ten largest clonotypes hold around 5.1% of the sample.

The CDR3 runs 16 residues from the cysteine to the phenylalanine. Just CDR3 DNA is preserved here, 48 bases in frame from base 1. Between the V and J ends, shortened by 3 bases and 0 bases respectively, the junction contains 11 bases. The germline V gene encodes CDR1 MNHEY and CDR2 SMNVEV (reference sequence). The source material was PBMCs. The sequence is built from TRBV27 and TRBJ2-2; no D gene can be assigned with confidence. The source is a female donor in good health and CMV-seropositive. The bases are TGTGCCAGCAGTTTCCTACAGCCTACGAACACCGGGGAGCTGTTTTTT. This sequence encodes CASSFLQPTNTGELFF.